Listed here are 22 T cell receptor beta chains from one sample, sequenced in a study of blood T cell repertoires in COVID-19. The protocol was immunoSEQ multiplex PCR, while the TCRdb copy is restricted to in-frame clones and leaves out a portion. The table shows around 72,000 clones, with 65% to 90% occurring only once. The specimen sequenced was peripheral blood. Receptor source: a man aged 65 to 85 with active or convalescent COVID-19.

The chain uses TRBV15 and TRBJ1-1; TRBD1 matches at 9 bases. The CDR3 extends over 15 amino acids. Germline loops: CDR1 LNHNV, CDR2 YYDKDF (reference sequence). After removal of 2 bases from V and 4 bases from J, the junction contained 5 bases not matched to a gene. The CDR3 protein is CATSRRTTGGTEAFF. CDR3 coding DNA: TGTGCCACCAGCAGACGCACGACAGGGGGCACTGAAGCTTTCTTT. The full variable domain, with the rest looked up from reference TRBV15 and TRBJ1-1, is DAMVIQNPRYQVTQFGKPVTLSCSQTLNHNVMYWYQQKSSQAPKLLFHYYDKDFNNEADTPDNFQSRRPNTSFCFLDIRSPGLGDTAMYLCATSRRTTGGTEAFFGQGTRLTVV.

The gene calls are TRBV19 and TRBJ2-5; the match to TRBD1 covers 10 bases. V lost 5 bases and J lost 2; bases outside the gene matches: 8. CDR3 length: 16 residues. CDR1 and CDR2 from the germline V gene are LNHDA and SQIVND (reference sequence). CDR3 in amino acids: CASSVGQGGLQETQYF. In nucleotides, the CDR3 is TGTGCCAGTAGTGTCGGACAGGGGGGCTTACAAGAGACCCAGTACTTC.

This chain links TRBV18 with TRBJ2-1, with D possibly matching TRBD2 (6 bases). The CDR3 has 16 amino acids. In germline, CDR1 is KGHSH, CDR2 LQKENI. Trimming stripped 2 bases from V and 0 bases from J, with 11 bases between. The CDR3 region has the DNA TGTGCCAGCTCACCAGGGACTCCGAGCTCCTACAATGAGCAGTTCTTC. It translates to CASSPGTPSSYNEQFF.

The J gene is TRBJ1-6, the V gene TRBV18, with 9 bases fitting TRBD1. This CDR3 has 17 amino acids. The junction had 10 bases not matched to a gene; V was cut back by 1 base and J by 9 bases. The germline CDR1 and CDR2 sequences are KGHSH and LQKENI. CDR3 sequence (DNA): TGTGCCAGCTCACCACGTGTGCCGGGACAGGGAGGTTCACCCCTCCACTTT. This gives the protein CASSPRVPGQGGSPLHF.

The J gene is TRBJ2-1, the V gene TRBV5-1; TRBD1 is a possible D gene (7 bases). V lost 0 bases and J lost 7, with 17 bases in between. Germline V gene data show CDR1 as SGHRS and CDR2 as YFSETQ. This CDR3 spans 16 amino acids. The CDR3 nucleotides are TGCGCCAGCAGCTTGGCGCGCAGGGGGGATAGGAATGAGCAGTTCTTC. This sequence encodes CASSLARRGDRNEQFF.

The rearrangement uses TRBV30 and TRBJ1-5; maybe TRBD1 (6 bases). V gave up 2 bases and J gave up 4 bases, with 18 bases separating them. In germline, CDR1 is GTSNPN, CDR2 SVGIG (reference sequence). The CDR3 is made up of 16 amino acids. The CDR3 nucleotides read TGTGCCTGGAGTTATCCGGGGGGGCTGCGGAATCAGCCCCAGCATTTT. Protein product: CAWSYPGGLRNQPQHF.

V usage is TRBV28 and J usage is TRBJ1-2, with TRBD1 identical over 9 bases. Germline loops: CDR1 MDHEN, CDR2 SYDVKM. The CDR3 sequence is 14 residues long. Germline trimming cut 5 bases from V and 2 bases from J; bases unmatched to any gene: 3. CDR3 sequence (DNA): TGTGCCAGCAGTATCACAGGGGGCAACTATGGCTACACCTTC. Translation gives CASSITGGNYGYTF.

DNA for the CDR3: TGTGCCAGCAGCTATATAACAGGGATCGGCTACACCTTC. It codes for CASSYITGIGYTF. This chain uses TRBV7-9 with TRBJ1-2, with a tentative D call TRBD1 (6 bases). Trimming cost V 4 bases and J 8 bases, with 14 bases left between them. The CDR3 covers 13 residues. Per germline, CDR1 SEHNR and CDR2 FQNEAQ (reference sequence).

CDR3 amino acids: CASSLQGLEYEQYF. CDR3 bases: TGCGCCAGCAGCTTGCAGGGCCTAGAGTACGAGCAGTACTTC. The rearrangement links TRBV5-1 to TRBJ2-7, with D possibly being TRBD1 (5 bases). The CDR3 runs 14 residues. Germline-derived CDR1 and CDR2 are SGHRS and YFSETQ. The ends were cut back, 1 base at V and 4 bases at J, with 12 bases in the middle.

The rearrangement joins TRBV27 to TRBJ2-7; no clear D. CDR3 length equals 13 residues. V was shortened by 6 bases and J by 0 bases, with 9 bases between the two germline ends. CDR1 and CDR2 from the germline V gene are MNHEY and SMNVEV (reference sequence). The CDR3 region has the DNA TGTGCCAGCAGCCCCCATAGCTCCTACGAGCAGTACTTC. Translated, it gives CASSPHSSYEQYF.

This clone was observed a handful of times. This rearrangement joins TRBV6-5 to TRBJ1-1, with TRBD1 matching over 9 bases. The CDR3 sequence is 14 residues long. Germline CDR1 reads MNHEY; CDR2 reads SVGAGI. V dropped 6 bases and J dropped 2; count of bases not matched to a gene: 4. The CDR3 sequence: CASRGTGYNTEAFF. CDR3 in DNA: TGTGCCAGCAGAGGGACAGGGTATAACACTGAAGCTTTCTTT.

This chain joins TRBV7-9 and TRBJ2-5; 12 bases are shared with TRBD2. CDR3 length equals 16 residues. J lost 5 bases, V lost 1 base, and 5 bases had no gene match. Germline CDR1 and CDR2: SEHNR and FQNEAQ (reference sequence). The CDR3 is CASSLERTSGTETQYF. The CDR3 coding sequence is TGTGCCAGCAGCTTAGAGCGGACTAGCGGGACGGAGACCCAGTACTTC.

The CDR3 sequence: CASSFSSAGGFYGYTF. For the CDR3, the DNA is TGTGCCAGCAGTTTTTCCTCAGCAGGGGGCTTTTATGGCTACACCTTC. The J gene is TRBJ1-2, the V gene TRBV27, with 8 bases fitting TRBD1. CDR1 is MNHEY and CDR2 is SMNVEV in the germline V gene (reference sequence). Trimming took 3 bases from V and 5 from J; bases not matched to a gene: 11. This CDR3 has 16 amino acids.

This sequence joins TRBV19 and TRBJ2-1; TRBD2 aligns across 8 bases. V shed 10 bases, J shed 7 bases, and the junction held 18 bases outside the gene matches. Germline V lookup: CDR1 LNHDA, CDR2 SQIVND (reference sequence). This CDR3 region has 16 residues. CDR3 residues: CATKGSSGSRGNEQFF. The CDR3 bases are TGTGCCACCAAAGGGTCGAGCGGGAGCCGGGGGAATGAGCAGTTCTTC.

V and J are TRBV5-4 and TRBJ2-5; D might be TRBD2 (5 bases). The germline CDR1 and CDR2 sequences are SGHNT and YYREEE (reference sequence). The CDR3 sequence is 13 residues long. The V end was cut by 4 bases, the J end by 6 bases, with 13 bases between. The CDR3 nucleotides are TGTGCCAGCAGCCCCGCTAGCATCCAGACCCAGTACTTC. Its translation: CASSPASIQTQYF. Complete variable domain (other parts from reference TRBV5-4 and TRBJ2-5): ETGVTQSPTHLIKTRGQQVTLRCSSQSGHNTVSWYQQALGQGPQFIFQYYREEENGRGNFPPRFSGLQFPNYSSELNVNALELDDSALYLCASSPASIQTQYFGPGTRLLVL.

The V and J genes are TRBV3-1 (or the pseudogene TRBV3-2) and TRBJ1-1; perhaps TRBD1 as D (6 bases). The germline CDR1 and CDR2 sequences are LGHDT and YNNKEL (reference sequence). Between the trimmed V and J ends, which lost 1 base and 0 bases, there was a span of 15 bases. The CDR3 length is 17 residues. The CDR3 is CASSQGPPGAMNTEAFF. The CDR3 DNA reads as TGTGCCAGCAGCCAAGGGCCCCCAGGGGCCATGAACACTGAAGCTTTCTTT.

The chain employs TRBV14 and TRBJ1-1, with TRBD1 as a possible D gene (6 bases). Germline V CDR1 and CDR2: SGHDN, FVKESK. V was cut by 3 bases and J by 0 bases, with 11 bases left in between. The CDR3 consists of 15 residues. The chain's CDR3 is CASSHLGQLNTEAFF. CDR3 sequence (DNA): TGTGCCAGCAGCCACCTAGGACAGCTGAACACTGAAGCTTTCTTT.

This chain links TRBV7-6 with TRBJ1-1, with a weak D call TRBD1 (5 bases). Germline CDR1 SGHVS, CDR2 FNYEAQ. This CDR3 comprises 14 residues. V lost 6 bases, J lost 1 base, and 12 bases lay in between. The CDR3 protein is CASRPLTGNTEAFF. The CDR3 DNA sequence: TGTGCCAGCAGACCCCTCACAGGGAACACTGAAGCTTTCTTT.

This clone was seen just once. The J gene is TRBJ1-1, the V gene TRBV7-9; D gene uncertain. V lost 3 bases and J lost 5, with 7 bases in between. The CDR3 sequence is 12 residues long. Per germline, CDR1 SEHNR and CDR2 FQNEAQ (reference sequence). CDR3 region: CASSLERTEAFF. DNA for the CDR3: TGTGCCAGCAGCTTGGAGCGGACTGAAGCTTTCTTT.

This sequence joins TRBV19 and TRBJ2-2; D is possibly TRBD2 (6 bases). The ends were cut back, 5 bases at V and 6 bases at J, with 10 bases in the middle. This CDR3 comprises 13 residues. CDR1 and CDR2 from the germline V gene are LNHDA and SQIVND (reference sequence). CDR3 DNA sequence: TGTGCCAGTAGTCCACTAGCTTCCGGGGAGCTGTTTTTT. Translation: CASSPLASGELFF.

The chain has TRBV5-1 and TRBJ2-5; 8 nucleotides align to TRBD2. Germline V lookup: CDR1 SGHRS, CDR2 YFSETQ. CDR3 length: 15 residues. V trimming: 2 bases; J trimming: 2 bases; junction bases outside the gene matches: 5. CDR3 sequence (DNA): TGCGCCAGCAGCTTCGCGGGAGGCCCACAAGAGACCCAGTACTTC. Amino acids: CASSFAGGPQETQYF.

This rearrangement joins TRBV30 to TRBJ1-4; D is undetermined. The ends were cut back, 0 bases at V and 0 bases at J, with 8 bases in the middle. The CDR3 extends over 15 amino acids. Germline assignment: CDR1 GTSNPN and CDR2 SVGIG (reference sequence). CDR3 in amino acids: CAWSVGVATNEKLFF. The CDR3 nucleotides are TGTGCCTGGAGTGTTGGAGTTGCAACTAATGAAAAACTGTTTTTT. Combining the CDR3 with reference TRBV30 and TRBJ1-4 gives the whole variable domain SQTIHQWPATLVQPVGSPLSLECTVEGTSNPNLYWYRQAAGRGLQLLFYSVGIGQISSEVPQNLSASRPQDRQFILSSKKLLLSDSGFYLCAWSVGVATNEKLFFGSGTQLSVL.